This entry is about one T cell receptor (beta chain). The sample originates from a study of blood T cells in healthy people across ages. The authors ran a second PCR of roughly 6 to 12 cycles using a sample-barcoded 5' primer and a J-beta primer mix. Each cDNA molecule was tagged by a template-switch adaptor that had 12 random nucleotides. TCRdb re-called the 5' RACE reads through MiXCR, storing one row per CDR3 protein. This table has some 890,000 distinct CDR3 sequences, about 27% appearing once. Germline-derived CDR1 and CDR2 are DFQATT and SNEGSKA (reference sequence). The CDR3 consists of 15 residues. The trim removed 4 bases at V and 5 bases at J, leaving 10 bases unmatched. These data also formed part of another study, on T cells of mothers and their children. In that study: Samples came from a few healthy Caucasian mothers and their six children. From each mother came over 9.5 million TCR beta CDR3 reads, and from each child came 2.5 million to 3 million. Versus unrelated pairs, overlap was slightly higher in related mother-child pairs, without reaching significance.

The sample taken for sequencing was blood. This receptor was taken from a woman aged 35 to 49 in good health. This sequence joins TRBV20-1 and TRBJ2-5; 10 positions agree with TRBD1. CDR3 protein: CSATRDRGVGETQYF. The DNA for the CDR3 is TGCAGTGCTACCCGGGACAGGGGTGTAGGGGAGACCCAGTACTTC.